What follows are 9 T cell receptor beta chains derived from one specimen sequenced in a study of blood T cell repertoires in COVID-19. The data were produced by immunoSEQ multiplex PCR, yet TCRdb's version contains in-frame clones alone and is incomplete. The sample has 30,000 or so clones, about 89% seen once. Sequencing was done on a sample of peripheral blood. All receptors derive from a human donor with active COVID-19. The donor label of this sample is uncertain.

J is TRBJ2-5 and V is TRBV5-1; tentatively, D is TRBD2 (7 bases). From germline, CDR1 is SGHRS and CDR2 YFSETQ. Trimming took 4 bases from V and 5 from J, leaving 18 bases between them. This CDR3 is 15 amino acids long. The CDR3 loop reads CASSVGAGARETQYF. The CDR3 nucleotides are TGCGCCAGCAGCGTTGGTGCGGGGGCGAGGGAGACCCAGTACTTC.

This chain joins TRBV5-6 and TRBJ1-2; no clear D. V gave up 3 bases and J gave up 3 bases, with 12 bases separating them. The germline V gene has CDR1 SGHDT and CDR2 YYEEEE. The CDR3 is 14 amino acids. The CDR3 DNA follows: TGTGCCAGCAGCTCTCTCCGGGGAGACTATGGCTACACCTTC. Protein sequence: CASSSLRGDYGYTF. The variable domain in full, completed from reference TRBV5-6 and TRBJ1-2, reads DAGVTQSPTHLIKTRGQQVTLRCSPKSGHDTVSWYQQALGQGPQFIFQYYEEEERQRGNFPDRFSGHQFPNYSSELNVNALLLGDSALYLCASSSLRGDYGYTFGSGTRLTVV.

The genes are TRBV7-2 and TRBJ2-1, with a weak D call TRBD1 (7 bases). The CDR3 totals 17 residues. Trimming removed 8 bases at V and 0 bases at J, with 20 bases between. The germline gives CDR1 SGHTA, CDR2 FQGNSA. The CDR3 reads CASRRGGGDPSYNEQFF. In DNA, the CDR3 is TGTGCCAGCCGTAGAGGGGGCGGGGATCCCTCCTACAATGAGCAGTTCTTC.

This chain connects TRBV7-8 to TRBJ2-7, with 14 positions matching TRBD2. CDR1 is SGHVS and CDR2 is FQNEAQ in the germline V gene. The junction had 3 bases not matched to a gene; V was cut back by 5 bases and J by 6 bases. The length of the CDR3 is 14 residues. CDR3 DNA sequence: TGTGCCAGCAGCCCGGGACTAGCGGGAGTCGAGCAGTACTTC. This translates into CASSPGLAGVEQYF. The full variable domain, its missing parts supplied by reference TRBV7-8 and TRBJ2-7, is GAGVSQSPRYKVAKRGQDVALRCDPISGHVSLFWYQQALGQGPEFLTYFQNEAQLDKSGLPSDRFFAERPEGSVSTLKIQRTQQEDSAVYLCASSPGLAGVEQYFGPGTRLTVT.

This chain joins TRBV4-2 and TRBJ1-1; maybe TRBD1 (6 bases). Trimming took off 0 bases at V and 1 base at J, with 21 bases between the two ends. CDR1 LGHNA and CDR2 YNFKEQ come from the germline V gene. There are 19 residues in the CDR3. CDR3 amino acids: CASSQDTGQHHRPNTEAFF. As DNA, the CDR3 is TGTGCCAGCAGCCAAGATACAGGACAGCACCATAGGCCGAACACTGAAGCTTTCTTT.

The table lists this clone with a few counts. The chain recombines TRBV7-3 with TRBJ2-7, with TRBD2 identical over 7 bases. In germline, CDR1 is SGHTA, CDR2 FQGTGA. The CDR3 has 13 residues. V trimming: 2 bases; J trimming: 4 bases; junction bases outside the gene matches: 2. The CDR3 protein is CASSLGRGYEQYF. CDR3 bases: TGTGCCAGCAGCTTAGGGAGGGGTTACGAGCAGTACTTC. The full variable domain, its missing parts supplied by reference TRBV7-3 and TRBJ2-7, is GAGVSQTPSNKVTEKGKYVELRCDPISGHTALYWYRQSLGQGPEFLIYFQGTGAADDSGLPNDRFFAVRPEGSVSTLKIQRTERGDSAVYLCASSLGRGYEQYFGPGTRLTVT.

In nucleotides, the CDR3 is TGTGCCAGCAGCATGACTAGCGGGAGCCCTTACGAGCAGTACTTC. It yields the protein CASSMTSGSPYEQYF. The V and J genes are TRBV5-5 and TRBJ2-7; 12 bases align to TRBD2. The CDR3 spans 15 residues. CDR1 SGHKS and CDR2 YYEKEE come from the germline V gene (reference sequence). Trimming removed 4 bases from V and 4 bases from J; junction bases left unmatched: 6.

The V call is TRBV6-5, the J call TRBJ1-2; TRBD1 matches at 12 bases. Germline CDR1 MNHEY, CDR2 SVGAGI. CDR3 length: 16 residues. V was clipped by 3 bases and J by 7 bases; unmatched bases: 9. DNA for the CDR3: TGTGCCAGCAGTTATGGGACAGGGGGCGCGAATAGTGGCTACACCTTC. This translates into CASSYGTGGANSGYTF.

This clone was counted between two and nine times. This sequence joins TRBV4-1 and TRBJ2-7; 8 bases fit TRBD2. Looked up from germline, CDR1 is MGHRA and CDR2 is YSYEKL. This CDR3 contains 14 residues. Losses at the gene ends were 6 bases for V and 3 bases for J; bases not matched to a gene: 7. CDR3 sequence: CASSLTSAGYEQYF. CDR3 DNA: TGCGCCAGCAGTTTGACTAGCGCCGGCTACGAGCAGTACTTC.